This paragraph covers one T cell receptor beta chain sequence. The junction and the germline gene differ at one end; a read error may be behind it. TCRdb's table, derived via immunoSEQ multiplex PCR, lists solely in-frame clones and lacks some. In the table there are some 42,000 clones, around 85% of which are singletons. The sample belongs to a study of blood T cell repertoires in COVID-19. Germline CDR1 reads SGHNT; CDR2 reads YENEEA. The CDR3 runs to 14 residues. The V gene is TRBV11-3, the J gene TRBJ2-1; 8 bases are shared with TRBD2. Sequenced material: peripheral blood. The source is a man in his fifties or sixties with active COVID-19. Here the CDR3 reads CASSGLAGYSEQFF. For the CDR3, the DNA is TGTGCCAGCAGCGGGTTAGCGGGGTACAGTGAGCAGTTCTTC.